This TCR beta chain was retrieved from a study of shared clonotypes between healthy human individuals. Study-level results: Inspection by rarefaction showed sorted-subset sequencing to be incomplete despite large depth.

Naivety among CD8 cells was defined by CD45RO negativity and positive CCR7 selection, thereby excluding terminally differentiated effector memory CD45RA+ cells. Sequencing used immunoSEQ multiplex PCR; TCRdb keeps in-frame clones, though not all of them. The table has roughly 1,800,000 clones, less than 95% seen once. Germline loops: CDR1 KGHSY, CDR2 FQNENV. The CDR3 spans 14 residues. Trimming stripped 0 bases from V and 1 base from J, with 7 bases between. With respect to this clone: Its antigen is currently unknown.

This TCR came from a man between 18 and 29 years old in good health. The chain carries TRBV16 and TRBJ2-7; TRBD1 is a possible D gene (5 bases). Sequenced sample: naive CD8+ T cells sorted from blood. As DNA, the CDR3 is TGTGCCAGCAGCCAATCCACAGGTTCCTACGAGCAGTACTTC. Amino acid sequence: CASSQSTGSYEQYF. The full variable domain, in which reference TRBV16 and TRBJ2-7 provide the parts outside the CDR3, is GEEVAQTPKHLVRGEGQKAKLYCAPIKGHSYVFWYQQVLKNEFKFLISFQNENVFDETGMPKERFSAKCLPNSPCSLEIQATKLEDSAVYFCASSQSTGSYEQYFGPGTRLTVT.